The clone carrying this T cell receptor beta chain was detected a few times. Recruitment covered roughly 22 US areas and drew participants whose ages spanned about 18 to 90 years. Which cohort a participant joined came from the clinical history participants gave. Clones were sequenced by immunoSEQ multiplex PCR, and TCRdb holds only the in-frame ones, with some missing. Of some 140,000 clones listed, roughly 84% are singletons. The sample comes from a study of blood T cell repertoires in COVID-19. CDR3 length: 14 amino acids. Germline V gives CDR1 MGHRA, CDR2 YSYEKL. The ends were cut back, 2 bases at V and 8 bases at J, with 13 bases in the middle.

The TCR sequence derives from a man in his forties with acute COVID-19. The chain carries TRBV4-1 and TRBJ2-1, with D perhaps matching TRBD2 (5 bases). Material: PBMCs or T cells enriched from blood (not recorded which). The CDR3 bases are TGCGCCAGCAGCCAAAGTGGGGAGTGGGATGAGCAGTTCTTC. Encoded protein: CASSQSGEWDEQFF.